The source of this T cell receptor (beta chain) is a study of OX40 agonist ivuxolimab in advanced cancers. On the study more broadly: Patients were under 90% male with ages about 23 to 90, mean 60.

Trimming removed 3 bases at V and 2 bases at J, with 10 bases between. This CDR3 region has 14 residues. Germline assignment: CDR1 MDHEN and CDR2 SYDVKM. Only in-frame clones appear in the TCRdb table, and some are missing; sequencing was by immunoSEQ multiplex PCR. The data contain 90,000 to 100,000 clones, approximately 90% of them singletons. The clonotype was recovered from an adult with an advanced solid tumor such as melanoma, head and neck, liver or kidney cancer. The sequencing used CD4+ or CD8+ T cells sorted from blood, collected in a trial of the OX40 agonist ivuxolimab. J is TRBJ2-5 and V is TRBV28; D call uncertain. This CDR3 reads CASSFFDGQETQYF. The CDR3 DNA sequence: TGTGCCAGCAGTTTTTTTGACGGGCAAGAGACCCAGTACTTC.